This entry lists 5 T cell receptor beta chains sequenced from one sample in a study of regulatory T cells in long-lasting Graves disease. As to time point: newly diagnosed GD, antithyroid drugs for less than 3 months. PBMC-derived RNA was used for the TCR library. Researchers made TCR beta libraries by using iRepertoire HTBI primers and running Arm-PCR on CDR3 regions. One entry per CDR3 protein results from TCRdb running MiXCR on the multiplex PCR reads. Of some 220,000 distinct CDR3 sequences detected, roughly a fifth appear once; the ten largest clones hold roughly 12%. A further study also used this sample, focusing on T cells in Graves' hyperthyroidism and ophthalmopathy.

Sequencing was performed on peripheral blood mononuclear cells (PBMCs), taken at new diagnosis, from a patient treated with antithyroid drugs. The source is a woman in her twenties or thirties with Graves disease.

Turning to this clonotype: This may come from a read error, since a much larger clone is one base off. The chain carries TRBV11-1 and TRBJ2-4; 10 nucleotides match TRBD1. Per the germline V gene, CDR1 is SGHAT and CDR2 is FQDESV (reference sequence). The CDR3 has 15 residues. This CDR3 reads CANSARQGALDIQYF. CDR3 coding DNA: TGTGCCAACAGCGCCAGACAGGGGGCGCTTGACATTCAGTACTTC. Full variable domain (missing parts from reference TRBV11-1 and TRBJ2-4): EAEVAQSPRYKITEKSQAVAFWCDPISGHATLYWYRQILGQGPELLVQFQDESVVDDSQLPKDRFSAERLKGVDSTLKIQPAELGDSAMYLCANSARQGALDIQYFGAGTRLSVL.

CDR3 bases: TGTGCCAGCAGTTACTGGCTAGCGATCCACAATGAGCAGTTCTTC. Protein product: CASSYWLAIHNEQFF. This chain links TRBV6-2 or TRBV6-3 with TRBJ2-1; D may be TRBD2 (6 bases). Trimming cost V 1 base and J 5 bases, with 12 bases left between them. From germline, CDR1 is MNHEY and CDR2 SVGEGT. CDR3 size: 15 residues.

At least ten counts were recorded for this clonotype. The chain couples TRBV5-1 to TRBJ1-2, with D unclear. V was clipped by 0 bases and J by 1 base, with 4 bases between them. CDR3 length: 13 amino acids. CDR1 SGHRS and CDR2 YFSETQ come from the germline V gene. CDR3 loop: CASSLEGNYGYTF. The CDR3 DNA follows: TGCGCCAGCAGCTTGGAGGGTAACTATGGCTACACCTTC.

This clonotype came up once. A read error may explain this, as a much larger clone is one base away. The CDR3 region has the DNA TGTGCCAGCAGCCAAGACGTAGGGGGCGCTTCCGAAAAACTGTTTTTT. Translating it yields CASSQDVGGASEKLFF. The chain recombines TRBV3-1 with TRBJ1-4; 7 bases are shared with TRBD1. V lost 0 bases and J lost 8; bases outside the gene matches: 9. CDR3 size: 16 residues. The germline V gene encodes CDR1 LGHDT and CDR2 YNNKEL (reference sequence).

This clonotype was counted at least ten times. The chain employs TRBV20-1 and TRBJ2-5; TRBD2 matches at 11 bases. CDR1 and CDR2 from the germline V gene are DFQATT and SNEGSKA (reference sequence). The CDR3 has 15 residues. With 6 bases clipped from V and 8 bases from J, the junction kept 14 bases outside the gene matches. The CDR3, as DNA: TGCAGTGCGACAATGGGACTAGCGGTAGGGGGTACCCAGTACTTC. Translated, it gives CSATMGLAVGGTQYF.